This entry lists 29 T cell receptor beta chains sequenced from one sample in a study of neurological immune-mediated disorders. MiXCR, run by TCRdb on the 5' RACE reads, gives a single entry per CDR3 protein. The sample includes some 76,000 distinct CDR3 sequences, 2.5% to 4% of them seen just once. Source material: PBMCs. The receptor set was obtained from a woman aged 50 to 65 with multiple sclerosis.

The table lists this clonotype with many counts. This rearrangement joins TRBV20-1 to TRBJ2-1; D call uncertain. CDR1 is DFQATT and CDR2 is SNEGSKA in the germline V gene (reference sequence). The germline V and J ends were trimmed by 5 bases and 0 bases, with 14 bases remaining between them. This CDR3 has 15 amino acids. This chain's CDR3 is CSACLASSSYNEQFF. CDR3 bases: TGCAGTGCTTGCCTCGCAAGTAGCTCCTACAATGAGCAGTTCTTC.

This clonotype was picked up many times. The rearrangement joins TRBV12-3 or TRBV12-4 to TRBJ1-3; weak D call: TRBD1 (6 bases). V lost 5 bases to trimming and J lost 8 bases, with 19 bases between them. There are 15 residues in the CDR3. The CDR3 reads CASSRARGGEDTIYF. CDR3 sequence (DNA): TGTGCCAGCAGTCGCGCCAGGGGAGGGGAAGACACCATATATTTT.

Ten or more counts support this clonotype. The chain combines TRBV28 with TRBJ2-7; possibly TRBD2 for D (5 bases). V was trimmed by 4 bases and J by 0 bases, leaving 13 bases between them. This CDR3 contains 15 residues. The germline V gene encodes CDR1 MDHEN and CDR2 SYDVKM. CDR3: CASSSSPGVSYEQYV. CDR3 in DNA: TGTGCCAGCAGTTCTAGCCCCGGGGTCTCCTACGAGCAGTACGTC.

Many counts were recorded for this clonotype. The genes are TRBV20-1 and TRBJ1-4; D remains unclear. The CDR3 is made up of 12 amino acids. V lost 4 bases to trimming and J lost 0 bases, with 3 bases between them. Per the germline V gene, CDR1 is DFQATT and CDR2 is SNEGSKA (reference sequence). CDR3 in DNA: TGCAGTGCTAAACCAACTAATGAAAAACTGTTTTTT. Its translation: CSAKPTNEKLFF.

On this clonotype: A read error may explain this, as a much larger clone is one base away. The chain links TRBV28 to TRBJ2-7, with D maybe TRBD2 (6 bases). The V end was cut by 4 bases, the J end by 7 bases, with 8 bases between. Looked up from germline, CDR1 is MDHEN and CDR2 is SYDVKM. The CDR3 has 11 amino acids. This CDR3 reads CASSSGEEQYV. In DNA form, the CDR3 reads TGTGCCAGCAGTTCGGGGGAAGAGCAGTACGTC.

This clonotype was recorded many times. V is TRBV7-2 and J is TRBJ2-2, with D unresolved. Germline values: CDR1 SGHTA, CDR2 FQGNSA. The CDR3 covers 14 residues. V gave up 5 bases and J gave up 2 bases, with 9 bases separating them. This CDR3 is CASSPKPNTGELFF. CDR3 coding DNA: TGTGCCAGCAGCCCAAAACCAAACACCGGGGAGCTGTTTTTT.

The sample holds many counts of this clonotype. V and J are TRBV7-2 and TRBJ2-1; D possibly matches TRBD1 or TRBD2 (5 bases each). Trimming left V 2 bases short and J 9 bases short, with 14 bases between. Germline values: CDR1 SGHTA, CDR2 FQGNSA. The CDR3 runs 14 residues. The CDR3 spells CASSLSPARGEQFF. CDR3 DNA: TGTGCCAGCAGCTTATCGCCAGCGAGGGGTGAGCAGTTCTTC. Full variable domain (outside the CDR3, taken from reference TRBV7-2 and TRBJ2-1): GAGVSQSPSNKVTEKGKDVELRCDPISGHTALYWYRQSLGQGLEFLIYFQGNSAPDKSGLPSDRFSAERTGGSVSTLTIQRTQQEDSAVYLCASSLSPARGEQFFGPGTRLTVL.

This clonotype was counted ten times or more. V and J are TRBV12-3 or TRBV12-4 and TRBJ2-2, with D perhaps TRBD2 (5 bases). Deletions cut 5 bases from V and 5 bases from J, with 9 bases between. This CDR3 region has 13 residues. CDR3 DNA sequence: TGTGCCAGCAGTCCCCGCGGGACCGGGGAGCTGTTTTTT. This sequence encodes CASSPRGTGELFF.

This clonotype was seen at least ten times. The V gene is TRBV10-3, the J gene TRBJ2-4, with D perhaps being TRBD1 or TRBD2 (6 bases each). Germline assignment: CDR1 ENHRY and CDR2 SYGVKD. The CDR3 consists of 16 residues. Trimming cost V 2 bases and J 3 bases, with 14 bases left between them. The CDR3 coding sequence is TGTGCCATCAGTGAGGAGCTACAGGGAGGCAAAAACATTCAGTACTTC. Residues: CAISEELQGGKNIQYF.

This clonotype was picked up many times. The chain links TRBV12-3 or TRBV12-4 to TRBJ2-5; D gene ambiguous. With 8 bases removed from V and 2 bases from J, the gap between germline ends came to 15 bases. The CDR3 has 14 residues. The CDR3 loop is CASRSGAFQETQYF. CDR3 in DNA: TGTGCCAGCCGCTCCGGAGCGTTTCAAGAGACCCAGTACTTC.

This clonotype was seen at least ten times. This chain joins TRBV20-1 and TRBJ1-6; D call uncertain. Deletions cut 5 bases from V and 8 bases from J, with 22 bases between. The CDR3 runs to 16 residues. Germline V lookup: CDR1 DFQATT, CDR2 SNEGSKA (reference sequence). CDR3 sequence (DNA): TGCAGTGCTTCTGACCCTTTTGCTAGTTTTGATTCACCCCTCCACTTT. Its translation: CSASDPFASFDSPLHF.

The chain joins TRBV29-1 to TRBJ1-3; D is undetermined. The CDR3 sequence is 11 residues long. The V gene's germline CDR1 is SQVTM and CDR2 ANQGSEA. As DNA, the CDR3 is TGCAGACCTGGAAGTTTTAGCACCATATATTTT. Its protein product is CRPGSFSTIYF.

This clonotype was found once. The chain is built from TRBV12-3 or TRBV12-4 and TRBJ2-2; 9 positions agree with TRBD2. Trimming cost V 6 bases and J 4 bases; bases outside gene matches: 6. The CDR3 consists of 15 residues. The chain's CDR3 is CASRRGGASTGELFF. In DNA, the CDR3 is TGTGCCAGCAGGCGCGGGGGGGCAAGCACCGGGGAGCTGTTTTTT.

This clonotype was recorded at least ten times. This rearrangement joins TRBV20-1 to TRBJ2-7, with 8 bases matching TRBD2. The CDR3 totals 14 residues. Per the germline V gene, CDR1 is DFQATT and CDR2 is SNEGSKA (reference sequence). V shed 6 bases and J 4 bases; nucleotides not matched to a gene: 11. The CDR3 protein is CSAAASGLAYEQYV. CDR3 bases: TGCAGTGCCGCCGCCTCCGGACTAGCATACGAGCAGTACGTC.

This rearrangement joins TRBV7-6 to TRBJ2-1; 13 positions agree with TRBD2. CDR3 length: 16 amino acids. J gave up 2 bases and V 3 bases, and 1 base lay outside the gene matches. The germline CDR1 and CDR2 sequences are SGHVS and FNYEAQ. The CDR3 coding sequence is TGTGCCAGCAGCTTGGGACTAGCGGGGACCTACAATGAGCAGTTCTTC. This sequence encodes CASSLGLAGTYNEQFF.

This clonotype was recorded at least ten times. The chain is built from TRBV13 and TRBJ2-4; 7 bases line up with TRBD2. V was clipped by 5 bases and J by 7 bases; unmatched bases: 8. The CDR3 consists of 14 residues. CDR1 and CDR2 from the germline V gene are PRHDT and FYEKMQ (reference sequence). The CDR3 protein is CASSHSREGNIQYF. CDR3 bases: TGTGCCAGCAGCCACTCGAGGGAGGGGAACATTCAGTACTTC.

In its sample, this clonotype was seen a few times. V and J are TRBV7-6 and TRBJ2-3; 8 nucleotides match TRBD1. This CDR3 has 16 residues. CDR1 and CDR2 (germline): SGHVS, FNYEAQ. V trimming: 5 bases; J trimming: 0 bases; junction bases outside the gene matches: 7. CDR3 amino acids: CASSNRTGRSTDTQYF. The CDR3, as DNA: TGTGCCAGCAGCAACCGGACAGGGCGGAGCACAGATACGCAGTATTTT.

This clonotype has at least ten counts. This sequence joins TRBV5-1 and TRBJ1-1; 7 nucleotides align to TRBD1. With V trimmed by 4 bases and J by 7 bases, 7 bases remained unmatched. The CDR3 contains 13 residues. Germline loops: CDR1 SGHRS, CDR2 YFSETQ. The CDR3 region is CASSIQGINEAFF. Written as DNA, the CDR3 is TGCGCCAGCAGCATACAGGGGATTAATGAAGCTTTCTTT.

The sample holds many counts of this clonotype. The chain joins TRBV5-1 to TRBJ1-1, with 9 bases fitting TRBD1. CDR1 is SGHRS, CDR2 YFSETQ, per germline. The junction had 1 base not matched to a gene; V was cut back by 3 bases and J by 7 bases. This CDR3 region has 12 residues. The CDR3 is CASSWTGDEAFF. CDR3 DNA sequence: TGCGCCAGCAGCTGGACAGGGGATGAAGCTTTCTTT.

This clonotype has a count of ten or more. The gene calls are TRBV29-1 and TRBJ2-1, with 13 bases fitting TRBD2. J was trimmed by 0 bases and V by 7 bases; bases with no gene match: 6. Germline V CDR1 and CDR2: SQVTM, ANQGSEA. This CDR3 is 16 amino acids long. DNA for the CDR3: TGCAGCGCTCCTCGACTAGCGGGGGGCTCCTACAATGAGCAGTTCTTC. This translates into CSAPRLAGGSYNEQFF.

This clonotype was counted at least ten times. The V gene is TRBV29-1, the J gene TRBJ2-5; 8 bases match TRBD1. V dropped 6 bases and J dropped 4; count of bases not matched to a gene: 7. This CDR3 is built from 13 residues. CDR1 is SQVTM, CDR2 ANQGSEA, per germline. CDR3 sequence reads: CSVSGGRLETQYF. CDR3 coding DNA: TGCAGCGTCTCAGGGGGCAGGCTAGAGACCCAGTACTTC.

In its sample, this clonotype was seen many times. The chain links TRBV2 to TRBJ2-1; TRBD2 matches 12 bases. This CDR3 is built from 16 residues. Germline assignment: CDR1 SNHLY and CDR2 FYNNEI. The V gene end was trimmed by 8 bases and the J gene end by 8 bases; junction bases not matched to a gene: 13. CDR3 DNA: TGTGCCAGCCGCCTGGCTAGCGGGAGGGGTAGGGATGAGCAGTTCTTC. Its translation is CASRLASGRGRDEQFF.

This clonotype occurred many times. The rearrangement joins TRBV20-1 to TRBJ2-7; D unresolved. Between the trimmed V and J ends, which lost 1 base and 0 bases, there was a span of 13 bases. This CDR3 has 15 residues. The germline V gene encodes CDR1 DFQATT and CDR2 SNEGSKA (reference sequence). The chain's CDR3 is CSARGVESFSYEQYF. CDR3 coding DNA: TGCAGTGCTAGAGGAGTAGAGAGTTTCTCCTACGAGCAGTACTTC.

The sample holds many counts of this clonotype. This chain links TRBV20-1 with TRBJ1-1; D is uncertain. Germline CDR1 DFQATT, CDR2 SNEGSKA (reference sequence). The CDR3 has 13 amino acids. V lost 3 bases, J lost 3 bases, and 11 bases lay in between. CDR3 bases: TGCAGTGCTAGGAGGCAGACGGACACTGAAGCTTTCTTT. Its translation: CSARRQTDTEAFF.

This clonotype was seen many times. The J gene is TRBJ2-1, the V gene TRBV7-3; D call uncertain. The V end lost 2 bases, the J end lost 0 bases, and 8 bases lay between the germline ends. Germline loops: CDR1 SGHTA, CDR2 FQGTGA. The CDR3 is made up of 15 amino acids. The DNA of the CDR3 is TGTGCCAGCAGCTTATTCGGCGGCTCCTACAATGAGCAGTTCTTC. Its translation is CASSLFGGSYNEQFF.

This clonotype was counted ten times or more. The CDR3 is CSVEAGGRGDTQYF. CDR3 nucleotides: TGCAGCGTTGAGGCGGGAGGGCGGGGGGATACGCAGTATTTT. V is TRBV29-1 and J is TRBJ2-3; TRBD2 matches at 9 bases. The V gene end was trimmed by 3 bases and the J gene end by 6 bases; junction bases not matched to a gene: 7. The length of the CDR3 is 14 residues. CDR1 SQVTM and CDR2 ANQGSEA come from the germline V gene.

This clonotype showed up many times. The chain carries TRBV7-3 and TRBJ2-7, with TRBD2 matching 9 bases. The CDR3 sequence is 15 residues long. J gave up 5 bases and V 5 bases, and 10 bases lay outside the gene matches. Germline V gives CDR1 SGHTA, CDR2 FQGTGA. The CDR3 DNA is TGTGCCAGCAGCCCAAGCGGGAGGTCCAACGACGAGCAGTACTTC. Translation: CASSPSGRSNDEQYF.

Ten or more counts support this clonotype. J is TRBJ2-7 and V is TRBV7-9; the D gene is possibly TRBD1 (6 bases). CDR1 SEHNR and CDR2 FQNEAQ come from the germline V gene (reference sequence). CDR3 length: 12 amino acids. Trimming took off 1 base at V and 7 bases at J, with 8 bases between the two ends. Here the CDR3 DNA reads TGTGCCAGCAGCTTAGTACAGGGAGAGCAGTACGTC. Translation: CASSLVQGEQYV.

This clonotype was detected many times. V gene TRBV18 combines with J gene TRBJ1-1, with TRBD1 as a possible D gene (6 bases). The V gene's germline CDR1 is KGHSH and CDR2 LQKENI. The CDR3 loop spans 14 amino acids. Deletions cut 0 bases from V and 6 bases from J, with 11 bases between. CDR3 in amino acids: CASSPPKGGAEAFF. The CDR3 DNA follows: TGTGCCAGCTCACCACCAAAGGGGGGGGCTGAAGCTTTCTTT.